This T cell receptor beta chain appears in the sequencing data of a study of Ad26.COV2.S vaccination and SARS-CoV-2 variants. Study-wide points: The study found similar non-spike TCR breadth in vaccine and placebo recipients.

Of note for this clone: The antigen is undetermined.

Germline V gene sequence: CDR1 SGDLS, CDR2 YYNGEE. J gave up 5 bases and V 4 bases, and 4 bases lay outside the gene matches. This CDR3 comprises 14 residues. The treatment denotes: 15 to 20 received Ad26.COV2.S at low or high dose, single or two shots; several received placebo; per-sample allocation not given. The samples date from day 63 after the first vaccine or placebo injection. Produced via immunoSEQ multiplex PCR; TCRdb's table is partial and in-frame only. The repertoire includes around 400,000 clones, 89% of them detected once, and about 2% sits in the top ten. Sequenced here: peripheral blood, sampled in a trial of Ad26.COV2.S vaccine versus placebo. The V call is TRBV9, the J call TRBJ2-7, with TRBD1 matching over 12 bases. The clonotype originates from a person aged 18-65 years who received the Ad26.COV2.S COVID-19 vaccine or a placebo. The CDR3 sequence is CASSTRDRGHEQYF. DNA for the CDR3: TGTGCCAGCAGCACCCGGGACAGGGGGCACGAGCAGTACTTC.